This entry lists 10 T cell receptor beta chains sequenced from one sample in a study of tumor-infiltrating lymphocytes in primary liver carcinoma. From unsorted bulk tissue weighing roughly 19-34 mg, DNA and RNA were co-extracted. Constant-region priming of roughly 500 ng total RNA yielded TCR beta cDNA. Each TCR beta library was derived from three nested multiplex PCR rounds that employed slightly modified ARM-PCR. With TRBV1-TRBV30 forward primers and a C-beta reverse primer, the first two PCR rounds were run for approximately 9 cycles each. TCRdb called the multiplex PCR reads again in MiXCR, with one record for every CDR3 protein. Altogether fewer than 30,000 distinct CDR3 sequences are present, around 78% being singletons, with the ten largest covering 46%. Sequenced input: liver tumor tissue from sampling region 3. Subset: tumor region T3, left-lateral pole. All receptors derive from a man between 40 and 49 years old with primary liver carcinoma and hepatitis B virus infection.

About this clonotype itself: The junction and the germline gene differ at one end; a read error may be behind it. This sequence joins TRBV11-2 and TRBJ1-4, with D unclear. The CDR3 runs 11 residues. The V gene's germline CDR1 is SGHAT and CDR2 FQNNGV. In DNA, the CDR3 is TGTGTCAGCAGCTTAGTGAGCGACCTGTGTTTT. Translated, it gives CVSSLVSDLCF.

This clonotype is judged medium-sized (0.01 to 0.1%). The chain uses TRBV4-2 and TRBJ2-2, with TRBD2 matching 13 bases. V shed 1 base, J shed 6 bases, and the junction held 8 bases outside the gene matches. This CDR3 region has 18 residues. Germline assignment: CDR1 LGHNA and CDR2 YNFKEQ. In DNA form, the CDR3 reads TGTGCCAGCAGCCAAGGGACTAGCGGGAGTCTAAATCCCGGGGAGCTGTTTTTT. Residues: CASSQGTSGSLNPGELFF.

Regarding this clonotype: A much larger clone differs by one base, so this may be a read error. The gene calls are TRBV18 and TRBJ2-5, with 8 bases that match TRBD1. Germline V CDR1 and CDR2: KGHSH, LQKENI. The CDR3 consists of 15 residues. The CDR3 is CTSSRRQGISETQYF. In DNA, the CDR3 is TGTACCAGCTCACGCCGACAGGGGATCTCAGAGACCCAGTACTTC.

This chain connects TRBV12-3 or TRBV12-4 to TRBJ2-7; D is ambiguous. The CDR3 has 13 amino acids. Trimming cost V 8 bases and J 12 bases, with 23 bases left between them. The CDR3 protein is CASLSDNGYKPYF. For the CDR3, the DNA is TGTGCCAGCCTGAGTGACAACGGCTACAAGCCGTACTTC.

Remarks on this clonotype: A much larger clonotype is one base distant, so this may be a read error. The chain recombines TRBV18 with TRBJ2-5, with 8 bases fitting TRBD1. V lost 4 bases to trimming and J lost 4 bases; unmatched junction nucleotides: 8. Germline V gene sequence: CDR1 KGHSH, CDR2 LQKENI. The CDR3 is 15 residues long. DNA of the CDR3: TGTGCCAGCTCACGCCGACAGGGGATCCCAGAGACCCAGTACTTC. This codes for CASSRRQGIPETQYF.

This clonotype was recorded once. This CDR3 is missing its conserved last phenylalanine or tryptophan, likely due to a read error. The chain has TRBV6-6 and TRBJ2-7, with D possibly being TRBD1 or TRBD2 (6 bases each). Between the trimmed V and J ends, which lost 2 bases and 3 bases, there was a span of 11 bases. In germline, CDR1 is MNHNY, CDR2 SVGAGI (reference sequence). The CDR3 extends over 14 amino acids. CDR3 amino acids: CASSYIGGIYEQYS. The CDR3 DNA reads TGTGCCAGCAGTTACATAGGGGGGATCTACGAGCAGTACTCC.

On this clonotype itself: One base away lies a much larger clone, so this may be a sequencing read error. V gene TRBV18 combines with J gene TRBJ2-3, with a possible D match to TRBD1 (6 bases). There are 15 residues in the CDR3. V shed 6 bases and J shed 8 bases, with 21 bases lying between them. Germline-derived CDR1 and CDR2 are KGHSH and LQKENI. CDR3 DNA sequence: TGTGCCAGCTCCAGGACAGTGGACCCCGCAGTTACGCAGTATTTT. This sequence encodes CASSRTVDPAVTQYF. The complete variable domain, with remaining parts taken from reference TRBV18 and TRBJ2-3, reads NAGVMQNPRHLVRRRGQEARLRCSPMKGHSHVYWYRQLPEEGLKFMVYLQKENIIDESGMPKERFSAEFPKEGPSILRIQQVVRGDSAAYFCASSRTVDPAVTQYFGPGTRLTVL.

As regards this clonotype: The CDR3 ends on some other residue instead of the conserved phenylalanine or tryptophan, so this is likely a read error. V gene TRBV6-2 or TRBV6-3 combines with J gene TRBJ1-5; D not resolved. Looked up from germline, CDR1 is MNHEY and CDR2 is SVGEGT. The CDR3 loop spans 13 amino acids. The CDR3 spells CASSSPLYQPQHY. The CDR3 DNA reads as TGTGCCAGCAGTTCTCCCTTATATCAGCCACAGCATTAT.

This clonotype has a single count. V and J are TRBV11-2 and TRBJ2-1, with D perhaps matching TRBD2 (5 bases). This CDR3 is 13 amino acids long. Germline assignment: CDR1 SGHAT and CDR2 FQNNGV. In DNA, the CDR3 is TGTACCATCAGCTTGGACGCTAGCTATGAGCAGTTCTTC. Translated, it gives CTISLDASYEQFF.

In regard to this clonotype: The germline gene is not matched at one end of the junction; a read error may be the cause. The chain has TRBV6-5 and TRBJ2-7; 10 nucleotides align to TRBD2. Germline V gene lookup returns CDR1 MNHEY and CDR2 SVGAGI. The CDR3 runs 15 residues. The CDR3: CVSSPSPTSGYEQYF. Written as DNA, the CDR3 is TGTGTCAGCAGTCCCTCTCCGACTAGCGGGTACGAGCAGTACTTC.